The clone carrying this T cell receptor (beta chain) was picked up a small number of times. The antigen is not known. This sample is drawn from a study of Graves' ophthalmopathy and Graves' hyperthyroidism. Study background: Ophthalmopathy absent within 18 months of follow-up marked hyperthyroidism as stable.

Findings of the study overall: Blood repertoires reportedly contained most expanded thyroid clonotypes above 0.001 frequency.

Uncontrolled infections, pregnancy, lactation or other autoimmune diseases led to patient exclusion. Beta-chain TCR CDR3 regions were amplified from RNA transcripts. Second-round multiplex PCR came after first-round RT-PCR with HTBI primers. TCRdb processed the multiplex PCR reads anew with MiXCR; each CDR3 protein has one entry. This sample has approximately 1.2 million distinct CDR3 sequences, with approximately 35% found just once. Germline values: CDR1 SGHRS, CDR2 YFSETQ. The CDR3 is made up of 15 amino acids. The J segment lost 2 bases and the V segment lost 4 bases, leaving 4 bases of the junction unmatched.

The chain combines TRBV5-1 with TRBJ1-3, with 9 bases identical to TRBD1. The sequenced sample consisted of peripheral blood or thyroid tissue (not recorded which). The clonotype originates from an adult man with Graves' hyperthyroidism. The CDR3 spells CASSTGQGTGNTIYF. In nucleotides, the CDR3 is TGCGCCAGCAGCACCGGACAGGGGACTGGAAACACCATATATTTT.